This T cell receptor beta chain came from a study of blood T cell repertoires in COVID-19 (dated by TCRdb to about 2020). Study-wide context: Samples from collaborators originated in the United States, Italy and Spain and spanned both the acute and convalescent phases of COVID-19. The material from the prospective study consisted of cDNA or gDNA derived from T cells, B-cell-depleted T cells, or PBMCs. The dataset comprised deeply sampled blood TCRbeta repertoires from subjects exposed to, actively infected with, or recovered from COVID-19. The repertoires were made available in a free public database intended to serve as a resource for research on the immune response to SARS-CoV-2. Samples were obtained from the ongoing ImmuneRACE study (first 160 participants) and from 1,200 or so subjects provided by 6 global collaborators. Nearly every sample came with metadata listing a de-identified subject ID, COVID-19 status, age in years and sex. Where HLA class I and class II types were available, the types were taken from metadata supplied by the sample provider, not from assay-based typing.

Each collaborating institution followed its own protocols to collect whole blood in K2EDTA tubes. For TCRbeta analysis, collaborators shipped samples in one of three forms: frozen whole blood, isolated PBMCs, or DNA extracted from either of those sample types. Points the paper makes about the study in general: How much clinical and demographic metadata was included differed by source and by participant, and the metadata was provided uncurated.

Sequences SGHNT (CDR1) and YYREEE (CDR2) are obtained from the germline V gene (reference sequence). The CDR3 measures 16 amino acids from cysteine to phenylalanine. Kept here is only the CDR3 DNA, which spans 48 bases and is read in frame from base 1. Here V drops 3 bases and J drops 3 bases, and the junction holds 7 bases not matched to any gene. Worth noting for this clone: The antigen it binds to is not known. No clone much larger than this one lies a single base away; base qualities are absent.

TCRbeta CDR3 regions were amplified from genomic DNA using the immunoSEQ Assay, a bias-controlled multiplex PCR. In the authors' own workflow: The number of nucleated cells in each sample was estimated from the amplification of reference gene primers within the assay. Sequence reads were collapsed and filtered to measure the absolute abundance of every unique TCRbeta CDR3 rearrangement. Productive Simpson clonality was computed per sample as the square root of Simpson's diversity index over productive rearrangements. This is the immuneACCESS table as TCRdb keeps it, with only in-frame sequences that have V and J called. A part of the clones is gone; compared with another copy, unresolved V genes explain less than half, and the rest is unexplained. V and J calls and clone size are copied from that table; D and trimming were computed from the DNA. A total of roughly 130,000 clones appear in this sample, about nine tenths of them only once. Around 3.8% of the sample belongs to the ten largest clones.

Material: peripheral blood. The sequence came from a man aged 50 to 59 with active COVID-19. The chain employs TRBV5-4 and TRBJ2-3; 10 central bases correspond to TRBD2. The CDR3 has the sequence CASSSKREGLTDTQYF. The sequenced DNA: TGTGCCAGCAGCTCTAAGCGGGAGGGCCTTACAGATACGCAGTATTTT.